The 24 T cell receptor beta chains below were found in one sample sequenced in a study of blood T cell repertoires in COVID-19. Only in-frame clones appear in the TCRdb table, and some are missing; sequencing was by immunoSEQ multiplex PCR. The sample records about 270,000 clones, around 82% being singletons. Sequenced sample: peripheral blood. Receptor source: a woman under 30 with acute or convalescent COVID-19.

This clone was observed a handful of times. J is TRBJ2-7 and V is TRBV6-5, with 11 bases that match TRBD2. Germline CDR1 reads MNHEY; CDR2 reads SVGAGI. The CDR3 covers 15 residues. V was clipped by 7 bases and J by 0 bases; unmatched bases: 5. The DNA of the CDR3 is TGTGCCAGCACCCCCACTAGCGGGAGCTCCTACGAGCAGTACTTC. This sequence encodes CASTPTSGSSYEQYF.

This clone was detected a few times. The rearrangement joins TRBV2 to TRBJ2-2, with unresolved D. Per the germline V gene, CDR1 is SNHLY and CDR2 is FYNNEI. The CDR3 covers 13 residues. Trimming removed 4 bases from V and 5 bases from J, with 8 bases in between. The CDR3, as DNA: TGTGCCAGCAGTGTTGAGGATACCGGGGAGCTGTTTTTT. Protein: CASSVEDTGELFF.

This clone was observed a handful of times. The J gene is TRBJ2-1, the V gene TRBV18; 9 nucleotides match TRBD2. Germline CDR1 reads KGHSH; CDR2 reads LQKENI. J was trimmed by 8 bases and V by 1 base; bases with no gene match: 3. The CDR3 loop spans 14 amino acids. The chain's CDR3 is CASSPLAGVYEQFF. CDR3 nucleotides: TGTGCCAGCTCACCACTAGCGGGAGTTTATGAGCAGTTCTTC.

The J gene is TRBJ2-7, the V gene TRBV7-9; 10 positions agree with TRBD2. Germline V lookup: CDR1 SEHNR, CDR2 FQNEAQ (reference sequence). The CDR3 contains 15 residues. Trimming removed 5 bases from V and 6 bases from J; junction bases left unmatched: 10. The CDR3 here is CASSPTAGLAREQYF. CDR3 DNA sequence: TGTGCCAGCAGCCCAACCGCGGGACTAGCGCGCGAGCAGTACTTC.

This clone turned up a few times. V usage is TRBV18 and J usage is TRBJ2-7; 7 bases line up with TRBD2. Germline loops: CDR1 KGHSH, CDR2 LQKENI. With 6 bases clipped from V and 0 bases from J, the junction kept 2 bases outside the gene matches. CDR3 length equals 13 residues. DNA for the CDR3: TGTGCCAGCTCGCGGGAGAGCTCCTACGAGCAGTACTTC. Translating gives CASSRESSYEQYF.

The chain employs TRBV25-1 and TRBJ1-2; tentatively, D is TRBD1 (5 bases). V lost 1 base and J lost 7, with 16 bases in between. This CDR3 region has 15 residues. CDR1 and CDR2 (germline): MGHDK, SYGVNS. CDR3 protein: CASSESQQALPGYTF. CDR3 DNA: TGTGCCAGCAGTGAATCTCAACAGGCTCTTCCTGGCTACACCTTC.

The chain employs TRBV6-5 and TRBJ1-1; D uncertain. Germline-derived CDR1 and CDR2 are MNHEY and SVGAGI. Trimming cost V 0 bases and J 3 bases, with 11 bases left between them. This CDR3 has 15 residues. The CDR3 region is CASSYSRFTDTEAFF. The DNA of the CDR3 is TGTGCCAGCAGTTACTCGCGATTCACAGACACTGAAGCTTTCTTT.

The gene calls are TRBV6-2 or TRBV6-3 and TRBJ1-3; D ambiguous. Trimming left V 1 base short and J 0 bases short, with 4 bases between. Germline-derived CDR1 and CDR2 are MNHEY and SVGEGT. This CDR3 has 14 amino acids. The CDR3, as DNA: TGTGCCAGCAGTTACTTGGCCTCTGGAAACACCATATATTTT. Translation: CASSYLASGNTIYF.

This clone was seen a single time. J is TRBJ1-2 and V is TRBV7-2; D might be TRBD1 (5 bases). Germline lookup yields CDR1 SGHTA and CDR2 FQGNSA. CDR3 length: 18 amino acids. V shed 0 bases and J shed 3 bases, with 20 bases lying between them. The CDR3 region is CASSLASAGTRGDYGYTF. The DNA of the CDR3 is TGTGCCAGCAGCTTAGCGTCGGCCGGGACCCGGGGGGACTATGGCTACACCTTC.

This clone was detected once. The chain joins TRBV18 to TRBJ1-2; the D is unclear. The CDR3 runs 13 residues. V lost 1 base, J lost 4 bases, and 7 bases lay in between. Germline lookup yields CDR1 KGHSH and CDR2 LQKENI. This CDR3 reads CASSPRTAYGYTF. DNA of the CDR3: TGTGCCAGCTCACCACGTACTGCCTATGGCTACACCTTC.

This clone was counted a few times. The rearrangement joins TRBV18 to TRBJ1-1; D is possibly TRBD1 (6 bases). The CDR3 consists of 17 residues. The V end was cut by 8 bases, the J end by 3 bases, with 25 bases between. Germline loops: CDR1 KGHSH, CDR2 LQKENI. This CDR3 is CASEETHGGRWDTEAFF. CDR3 nucleotides: TGTGCCAGCGAAGAAACGCACGGGGGGCGTTGGGACACTGAAGCTTTCTTT.

The chain links TRBV5-1 to TRBJ1-1; possibly TRBD1 for D (6 bases). The germline CDR1 and CDR2 sequences are SGHRS and YFSETQ. Trimming removed 2 bases at V and 3 bases at J, with 20 bases between. The CDR3 runs to 17 residues. CDR3 amino acids: CASSFRTGNPPDTEAFF. The CDR3 nucleotides read TGCGCCAGCAGCTTCCGCACAGGGAACCCCCCTGACACTGAAGCTTTCTTT.

The rearrangement uses TRBV4-3 and TRBJ1-4; the D is unclear. With 4 bases removed from V and 4 bases from J, the gap between germline ends came to 13 bases. The CDR3 has 15 residues. In germline, CDR1 is LGHNA, CDR2 YSLEER. The CDR3 spells CASSLRTAFNEKLFF. CDR3 sequence (DNA): TGCGCCAGCAGCCTAAGGACTGCCTTTAATGAAAAACTGTTTTTT.

This clone occurred a few times. The chain couples TRBV10-3 to TRBJ1-5; 7 bases fit TRBD1. The CDR3 consists of 18 residues. Per the germline V gene, CDR1 is ENHRY and CDR2 is SYGVKD. The V and J ends lost 2 bases and 2 bases, in that order; junction bases with no gene match: 12. The CDR3 is CAISEDREHRAGNQPQHF. The CDR3 bases are TGTGCCATCAGTGAGGACAGGGAGCATCGCGCTGGCAATCAGCCCCAGCATTTT.

J is TRBJ1-2 and V is TRBV4-3; 11 bases agree with TRBD1. The CDR3 has 16 amino acids. Germline V CDR1 and CDR2: LGHNA, YSLEER. The J segment lost 4 bases and the V segment lost 0 bases, leaving 4 bases of the junction unmatched. CDR3 coding DNA: TGCGCCAGCAGCCAAGATACGGACAGGGGGCGCTATGGCTACACCTTC. The encoded protein is CASSQDTDRGRYGYTF.

This rearrangement joins TRBV19 to TRBJ2-4; no firm D call. The germline CDR1 and CDR2 sequences are LNHDA and SQIVND (reference sequence). The CDR3 runs 13 residues. Trimming pared 7 bases from V and 6 bases from J, leaving 13 bases between. The CDR3 bases are TGTGCCAGTACCGACACCGACATAAACATTCAGTACTTC. Amino acids: CASTDTDINIQYF.

This CDR3 is CASSPGQANSYEQYF. The CDR3 bases are TGTGCCAGCTCTCCGGGACAGGCTAACTCCTACGAGCAGTACTTC. The rearrangement joins TRBV18 to TRBJ2-7, with 8 nucleotides matching TRBD1. CDR1 is KGHSH and CDR2 is LQKENI in the germline V gene. The length of the CDR3 is 15 residues. Unmatched junction bases numbered 7, after V lost 6 bases and J lost 0 bases.

The V call is TRBV7-6, the J call TRBJ2-2, with D maybe TRBD2 (6 bases). Germline loops: CDR1 SGHVS, CDR2 FNYEAQ. This CDR3 comprises 15 residues. Deletions cut 9 bases from V and 0 bases from J, with 14 bases between. Written as DNA, the CDR3 is TGTGCCAGTTCTACTGGCGGGGCGAACACCGGGGAGCTGTTTTTT. It specifies CASSTGGANTGELFF.

A few counts support this clone. The rearrangement joins TRBV19 to TRBJ1-4; D not resolved. The CDR3 extends over 14 amino acids. V lost 2 bases to trimming and J lost 1 base, with 5 bases between them. Germline V gives CDR1 LNHDA, CDR2 SQIVND (reference sequence). In DNA, the CDR3 is TGTGCCAGTAGTATATCAGGAACTAATGAAAAACTGTTTTTT. Its translation: CASSISGTNEKLFF.

The rearrangement joins TRBV30 to TRBJ2-2; possible D gene TRBD2, 6 bases. V was clipped by 4 bases and J by 6 bases, with 12 bases between them. Germline-derived CDR1 and CDR2 are GTSNPN and SVGIG (reference sequence). The CDR3 is 13 residues long. The CDR3 DNA reads as TGTGCCTGGACTAGCGTAGGGTCCGGGGAGCTGTTTTTT. Amino acids: CAWTSVGSGELFF.

V usage is TRBV4-3 and J usage is TRBJ1-1, with D perhaps matching TRBD1 (5 bases). V was clipped by 0 bases and J by 1 base, with 18 bases between them. Germline values: CDR1 LGHNA, CDR2 YSLEER. The CDR3 consists of 18 residues. The CDR3 DNA reads as TGCGCCAGCAGCCAAGATTGGGCGGGGGGGTGGCGGAACACTGAAGCTTTCTTT. Amino acids: CASSQDWAGGWRNTEAFF.

This sequence joins TRBV6-6 and TRBJ1-5; D is uncertain. The germline V gene has CDR1 MNHNY and CDR2 SVGAGI (reference sequence). V was trimmed by 2 bases and J by 4 bases, leaving 6 bases between them. The CDR3 is 13 residues long. The CDR3 loop reads CASSYPENQPQHF. The CDR3 coding sequence is TGTGCCAGCAGTTACCCCGAGAATCAGCCCCAGCATTTT.

This clone showed up just once. The rearrangement links TRBV9 to TRBJ1-6, with D uncertain. Germline values: CDR1 SGDLS, CDR2 YYNGEE. This CDR3 is built from 14 residues. V lost 0 bases and J lost 6, with 7 bases in between. CDR3 sequence (DNA): TGTGCCAGCAGCGTAGGTAGCAGTAATTCACCCCTCCACTTT. Translation gives CASSVGSSNSPLHF. The full variable domain, with the rest looked up from reference TRBV9 and TRBJ1-6, is DSGVTQTPKHLITATGQRVTLRCSPRSGDLSVYWYQQSLDQGLQFLIQYYNGEERAKGNILERFSAQQFPDLHSELNLSSLELGDSALYFCASSVGSSNSPLHFGNGTRLTVT.

As to this clone: Other DNA sequences in this specimen translate into the identical CDR3. The genes are TRBV6-2 or TRBV6-3 and TRBJ2-7; unclear D gene. Germline V gives CDR1 MNHEY, CDR2 SVGEGT. The CDR3 extends over 11 amino acids. V lost 6 bases and J lost 2, with 5 bases in between. This CDR3 is CASSPAYEQYF. The CDR3 DNA sequence: TGTGCCAGCAGCCCCGCCTACGAGCAGTACTTC.